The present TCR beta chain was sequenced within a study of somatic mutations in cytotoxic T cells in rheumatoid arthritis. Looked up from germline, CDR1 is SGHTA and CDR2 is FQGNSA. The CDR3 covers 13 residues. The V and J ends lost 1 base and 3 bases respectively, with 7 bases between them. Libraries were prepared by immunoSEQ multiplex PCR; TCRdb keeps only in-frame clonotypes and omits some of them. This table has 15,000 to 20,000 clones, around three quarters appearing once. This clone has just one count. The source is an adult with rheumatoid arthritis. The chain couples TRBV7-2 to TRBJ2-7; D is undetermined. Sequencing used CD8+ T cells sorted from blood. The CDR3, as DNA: TGTGCCAGCAGCTTAGATCCCCTCTACGAGCAGTACTTC. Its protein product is CASSLDPLYEQYF.